The entry below describes one TCR beta chain. The antigen remains unidentified. The sample belongs to a study of cytomegalovirus exposure and HLA in healthy donors. Study-wide findings and caveats: Cytomegalovirus-associated TCR beta chains were listed, numbering 150 to 200. The tendency of first-cohort TCR clusters to co-occur in the roughly 120 validation repertoires was the finding of a later analysis.

The assay was immunoSEQ multiplex PCR, and TCRdb's table has in-frame clones only and misses some. The sample records more than 300,000 clones, approximately 90% being singletons. The donors were in the approximately 110-subject validation cohort; that cohort was separate from the approximately 670-subject first cohort. The receptor was isolated from a woman between 18 and 29 years old in good health and CMV-seronegative. The specimen was PBMCs.

The CDR3 loop reads CASSQDGTGTYEQYF. CDR3 bases: TGCGCCAGCAGCCAAGATGGGACAGGTACCTACGAGCAGTACTTC. V usage is TRBV4-3 and J usage is TRBJ2-7; TRBD1 aligns across 8 bases. CDR1 and CDR2 from the germline V gene are LGHNA and YSLEER. The CDR3 has 15 amino acids. Trimming removed 0 bases from V and 2 bases from J; junction bases left unmatched: 3.